These 5 T cell receptor beta chains originate from one sample sequenced in a study of regulatory T cells in long-lasting Graves disease. Arm-PCR of CDR3 regions and iRepertoire HTBI primers were the basis on which TCR beta libraries were built. Each CDR3 protein gets one entry after TCRdb re-called the multiplex PCR reads with MiXCR. This table has about 660,000 distinct CDR3 sequences, around 30% appearing once. Time point reported: persistent/refractory GD, antithyroid drugs over 5 years with positive TRAb. PBMCs provided the RNA from which the TCR library was made. Sequenced material: peripheral blood mononuclear cells (PBMCs), taken when the disease was refractory, from a patient treated with antithyroid drugs. These receptors all stem from a female donor with Graves disease.

This clonotype was seen a few times. The chain carries TRBV30 and TRBJ2-7; 11 bases line up with TRBD2. The germline V gene has CDR1 GTSNPN and CDR2 SVGIG (reference sequence). CDR3 length: 13 residues. The ends lost 3 bases at V and 6 bases at J; junction bases unmatched: 4. CDR3 bases: TGTGCCTGGAGACTAGCGGGAGTCACCGAGCAGTACTTC. Its protein is CAWRLAGVTEQYF.

J is TRBJ2-1 and V is TRBV7-2, with D hard to call. V shed 8 bases and J shed 0 bases, with 14 bases lying between them. This CDR3 region has 15 residues. The germline CDR1 and CDR2 sequences are SGHTA and FQGNSA. CDR3 sequence: CASLTWGTSYNEQFF. In nucleotides, the CDR3 is TGTGCCAGCCTAACATGGGGTACCTCCTACAATGAGCAGTTCTTC.

The chain joins TRBV19 to TRBJ1-2; 7 positions agree with TRBD1. The V gene end was trimmed by 8 bases and the J gene end by 4 bases; junction bases not matched to a gene: 16. Looked up from germline, CDR1 is LNHDA and CDR2 is SQIVND (reference sequence). CDR3 length equals 16 residues. This chain's CDR3 is CASGARETGQAYGYTF. DNA of the CDR3: TGTGCCAGTGGGGCCAGGGAAACTGGACAGGCCTATGGCTACACCTTC.

This clonotype was recorded at least ten times. The chain carries TRBV2 and TRBJ1-5; possibly TRBD1 for D (5 bases). This CDR3 region has 13 residues. V shed 6 bases and J shed 9 bases, with 15 bases lying between them. In germline, CDR1 is SNHLY, CDR2 FYNNEI. The CDR3 region has the DNA TGTGCCAGCAGGGACCGGGACCTTCCGCCCCAGCATTTT. It is translated as CASRDRDLPPQHF.

This chain joins TRBV15 and TRBJ1-1, with 7 bases aligning to TRBD1. Germline trimming cut 2 bases from V and 1 base from J; bases unmatched to any gene: 7. CDR1 is LNHNV and CDR2 is YYDKDF in the germline V gene (reference sequence). The CDR3 runs 16 residues. The CDR3 is CATSRWLGTANTEAFF. As DNA, the CDR3 is TGTGCCACCAGCAGATGGTTAGGGACAGCGAACACTGAAGCTTTCTTT.